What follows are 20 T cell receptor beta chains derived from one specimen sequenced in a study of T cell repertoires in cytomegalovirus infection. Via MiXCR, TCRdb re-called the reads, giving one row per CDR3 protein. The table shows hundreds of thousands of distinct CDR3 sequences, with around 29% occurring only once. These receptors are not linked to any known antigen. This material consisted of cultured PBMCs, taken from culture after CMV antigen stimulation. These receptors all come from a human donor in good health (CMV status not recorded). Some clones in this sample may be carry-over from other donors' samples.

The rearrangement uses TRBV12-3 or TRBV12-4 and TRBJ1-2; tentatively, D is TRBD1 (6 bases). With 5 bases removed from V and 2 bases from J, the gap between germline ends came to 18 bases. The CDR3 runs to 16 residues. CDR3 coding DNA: TGTGCCAGCAGTCCTCGCACAGGGCCCCCAAACTATGGCTACACCTTC. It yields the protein CASSPRTGPPNYGYTF.

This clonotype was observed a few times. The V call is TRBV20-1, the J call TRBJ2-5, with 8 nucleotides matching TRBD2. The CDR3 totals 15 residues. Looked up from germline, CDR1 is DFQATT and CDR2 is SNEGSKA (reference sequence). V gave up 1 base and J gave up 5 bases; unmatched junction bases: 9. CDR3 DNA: TGCAGTGCTAGAGGGCCGGGACTAGATACGGAGACCCAGTACTTC. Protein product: CSARGPGLDTETQYF.

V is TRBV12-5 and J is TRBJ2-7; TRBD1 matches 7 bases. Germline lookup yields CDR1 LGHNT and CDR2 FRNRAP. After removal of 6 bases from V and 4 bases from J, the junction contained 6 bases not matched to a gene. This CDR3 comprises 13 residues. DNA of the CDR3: TGTGCTAGTGGGAGACAGGGTTCTTACGAGCAGTACTTC. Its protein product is CASGRQGSYEQYF.

CDR3 amino acids: CATSEVPGQGATEAFF. CDR3 nucleotides: TGTGCCACCAGTGAGGTTCCGGGACAGGGGGCCACTGAAGCTTTCTTT. The genes are TRBV24-1 and TRBJ1-1, with 12 bases aligning to TRBD1. V shed 4 bases, J shed 4 bases, and the junction held 6 bases outside the gene matches. The CDR3 spans 16 residues. The germline CDR1 and CDR2 sequences are KGHDR and SFDVKD.

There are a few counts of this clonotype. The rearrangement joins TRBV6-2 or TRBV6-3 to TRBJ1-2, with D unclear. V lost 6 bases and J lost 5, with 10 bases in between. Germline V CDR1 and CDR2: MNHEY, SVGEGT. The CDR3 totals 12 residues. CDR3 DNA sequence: TGTGCCAGCAGCCCTGCGACATATGGCTACACCTTC. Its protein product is CASSPATYGYTF.

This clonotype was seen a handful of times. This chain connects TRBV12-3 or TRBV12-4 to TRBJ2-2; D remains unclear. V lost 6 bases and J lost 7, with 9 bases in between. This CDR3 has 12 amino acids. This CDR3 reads CASRAQYGELFF. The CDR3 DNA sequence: TGTGCCAGCAGAGCCCAGTACGGGGAGCTGTTTTTT.

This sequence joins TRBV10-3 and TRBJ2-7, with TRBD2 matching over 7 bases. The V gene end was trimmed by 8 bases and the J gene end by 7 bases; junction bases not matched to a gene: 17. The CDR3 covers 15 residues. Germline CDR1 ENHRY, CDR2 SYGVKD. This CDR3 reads CAIQPLASGPREQYF. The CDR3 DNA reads TGTGCCATCCAGCCACTAGCGTCTGGGCCTAGGGAGCAGTACTTC.

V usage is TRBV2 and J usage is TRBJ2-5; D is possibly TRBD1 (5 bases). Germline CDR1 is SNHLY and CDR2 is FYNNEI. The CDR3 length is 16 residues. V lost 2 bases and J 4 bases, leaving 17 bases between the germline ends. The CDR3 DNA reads TGTGCCAGCAGTGAACCCTTACAAGGGGCAGGAGAGACCCAGTACTTC. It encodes CASSEPLQGAGETQYF.

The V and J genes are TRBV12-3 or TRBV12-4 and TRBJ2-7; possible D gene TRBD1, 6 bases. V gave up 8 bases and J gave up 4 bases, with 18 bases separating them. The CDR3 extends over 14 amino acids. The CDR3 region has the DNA TGTGCCAGCGCATCCTCGACAGGACTGTACGAGCAGTACTTC. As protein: CASASSTGLYEQYF.

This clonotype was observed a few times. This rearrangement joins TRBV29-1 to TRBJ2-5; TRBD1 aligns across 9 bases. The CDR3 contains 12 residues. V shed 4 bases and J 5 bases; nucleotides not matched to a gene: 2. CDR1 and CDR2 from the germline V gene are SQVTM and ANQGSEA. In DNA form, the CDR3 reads TGCAGCGTTGCGACAGGGGGGGAGACCCAGTACTTC. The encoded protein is CSVATGGETQYF.

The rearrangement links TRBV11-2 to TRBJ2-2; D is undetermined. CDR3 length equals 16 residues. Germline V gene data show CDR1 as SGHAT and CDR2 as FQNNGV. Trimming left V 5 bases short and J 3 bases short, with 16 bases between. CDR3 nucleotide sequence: TGTGCCAGCAGCCCGCGCTTCAGTAGTGACACCGGGGAGCTGTTTTTT. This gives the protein CASSPRFSSDTGELFF. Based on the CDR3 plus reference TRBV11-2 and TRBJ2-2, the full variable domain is EAGVAQSPRYKIIEKRQSVAFWCNPISGHATLYWYQQILGQGPKLLIQFQNNGVVDDSQLPKDRFSAERLKGVDSTLKIQPAKLEDSAVYLCASSPRFSSDTGELFFGEGSRLTVL.

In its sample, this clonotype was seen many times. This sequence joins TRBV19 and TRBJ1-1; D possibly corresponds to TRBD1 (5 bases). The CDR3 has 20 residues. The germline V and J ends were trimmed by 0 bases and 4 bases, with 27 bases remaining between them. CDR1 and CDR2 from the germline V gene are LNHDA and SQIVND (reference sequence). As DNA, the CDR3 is TGTGCCAGTAGTATAGAATCGTGGGGACGGAGACGAGGAATGGGCACTGAAGCTTTCTTT. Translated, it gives CASSIESWGRRRGMGTEAFF. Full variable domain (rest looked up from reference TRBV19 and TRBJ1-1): DGGITQSPKYLFRKEGQNVTLSCEQNLNHDAMYWYRQDPGQGLRLIYYSQIVNDFQKGDIAEGYSVSREKKESFPLTVTSAQKNPTAFYLCASSIESWGRRRGMGTEAFFGQGTRLTVV.

In nucleotides, the CDR3 is TGTGCCAGTACTGGGGGCTGGGATACCTATGGCTACACCTTC. This encodes CASTGGWDTYGYTF. The chain carries TRBV19 and TRBJ1-2; TRBD1 might be the D (6 bases). The CDR3 consists of 14 residues. V was cut by 7 bases and J by 4 bases, with 16 bases left in between. CDR1 LNHDA and CDR2 SQIVND come from the germline V gene (reference sequence).

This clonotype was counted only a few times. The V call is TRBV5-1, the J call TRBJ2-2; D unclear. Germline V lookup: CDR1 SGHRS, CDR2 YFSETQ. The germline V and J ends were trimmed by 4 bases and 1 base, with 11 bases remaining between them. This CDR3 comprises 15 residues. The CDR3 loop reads CASSHGGENTGELFF. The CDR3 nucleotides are TGCGCCAGCAGCCACGGTGGCGAGAACACCGGGGAGCTGTTTTTT. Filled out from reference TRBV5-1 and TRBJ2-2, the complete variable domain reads KAGVTQTPRYLIKTRGQQVTLSCSPISGHRSVSWYQQTPGQGLQFLFEYFSETQRNKGNFPGRFSGRQFSNSRSEMNVSTLELGDSALYLCASSHGGENTGELFFGEGSRLTVL.

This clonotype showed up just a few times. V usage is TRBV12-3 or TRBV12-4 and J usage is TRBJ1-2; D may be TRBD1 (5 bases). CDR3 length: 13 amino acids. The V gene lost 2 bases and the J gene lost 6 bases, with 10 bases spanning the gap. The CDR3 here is CASSLLAGNGYTF. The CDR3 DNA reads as TGTGCCAGCAGTTTATTGGCAGGGAATGGCTACACCTTC.

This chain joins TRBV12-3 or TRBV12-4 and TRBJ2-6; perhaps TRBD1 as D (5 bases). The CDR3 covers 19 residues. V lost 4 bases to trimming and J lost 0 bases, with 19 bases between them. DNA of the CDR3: TGTGCCAGCAGTTCGAGACAGTCCTCTCATTTCTCTGGGGCCAACGTCCTGACTTTC. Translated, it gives CASSSRQSSHFSGANVLTF.

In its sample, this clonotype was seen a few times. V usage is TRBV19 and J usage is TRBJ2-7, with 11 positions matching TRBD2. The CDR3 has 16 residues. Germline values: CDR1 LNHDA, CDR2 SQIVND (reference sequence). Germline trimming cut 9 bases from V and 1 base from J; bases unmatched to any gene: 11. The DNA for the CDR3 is TGTGCCAGCTTGATGATAGCGGGAGGGCCGTCCTACGAGCAGTACTTC. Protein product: CASLMIAGGPSYEQYF.

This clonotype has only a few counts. CDR3 sequence: CASSPLSGSSYEQYF. For the CDR3, the DNA is TGTGCCAGCAGCCCCCTTAGCGGTAGCTCCTACGAGCAGTACTTC. V usage is TRBV11-2 and J usage is TRBJ2-7; the D gene is possibly TRBD2 (6 bases). The CDR3 loop spans 15 amino acids. Between the trimmed V and J ends, which lost 5 bases and 0 bases, there was a span of 14 bases. Germline CDR1 is SGHAT and CDR2 is FQNNGV.

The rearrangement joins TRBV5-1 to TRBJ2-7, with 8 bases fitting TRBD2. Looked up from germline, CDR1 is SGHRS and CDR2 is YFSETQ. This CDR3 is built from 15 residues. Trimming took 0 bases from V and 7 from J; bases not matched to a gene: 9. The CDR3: CASSLGTGTRDEQYF. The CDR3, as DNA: TGCGCCAGCAGCTTGGGGACCGGGACTAGAGATGAGCAGTACTTC.

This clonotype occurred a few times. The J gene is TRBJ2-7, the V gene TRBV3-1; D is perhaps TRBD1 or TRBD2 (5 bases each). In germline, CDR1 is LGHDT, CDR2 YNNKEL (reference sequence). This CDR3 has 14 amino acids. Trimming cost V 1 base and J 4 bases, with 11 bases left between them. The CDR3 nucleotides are TGTGCCAGCAGCCAAGGTTCAGGGACGTACGAGCAGTACTTC. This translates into CASSQGSGTYEQYF.